Sequencing of this TCR beta chain was carried out in a study of blood T cell repertoires in COVID-19. Overall study context: COVID-19 samples collected from the United States, Italy and Spain covered acute and convalescent phases. T cells, B-cell-depleted T cells, or PBMCs provided the cDNA or gDNA that served as material.

Per the original data handling: Nucleated cell number was recorded as an estimate derived from reference gene primer amplification. Assay: immunoSEQ multiplex PCR; the TCRdb copy retains only in-frame clones and omits some. The V and J calls and clone size were taken over from that table, and D and trimming were inferred from the DNA. This table has approximately 280,000 clones, approximately 90% appearing once. A few counts support this clone. The TCR sequence derives from a man in his forties with acute or convalescent COVID-19. Input material: peripheral blood.

The CDR3 loop is CASRGRTGDSSEAFF. In DNA form, the CDR3 reads TGCGCCAGCAGAGGGCGGACAGGGGATTCTTCTGAAGCTTTCTTT. This chain connects TRBV5-1 to TRBJ1-1, with TRBD1 matching over 9 bases. The germline V gene encodes CDR1 SGHRS and CDR2 YFSETQ. Trimming removed 5 bases from V and 6 bases from J; junction bases left unmatched: 11. The CDR3 is 15 residues long.